A single sample gave rise to the 27 T cell receptor beta chains below, sequenced in a study of beta chain features in type 1 diabetes. Study-wide findings and caveats: TCRB CDR3 length was moderately but significantly reduced in all four CD4+ subsets of Type 1 diabetes patients.

Sequenced material consisted of expressed TCRB transcripts (all of the isolated RNA was reverse transcribed). Libraries were prepared by immunoSEQ multiplex PCR; TCRdb keeps only in-frame clonotypes and omits some of them. The sample records under 300,000 clones, 16% being singletons. Their cognate antigens are unknown. Material: naive CD4+ T cells from blood. These receptors all come from a man younger than 45 with type 1 diabetes.

This clone was seen a handful of times. The same CDR3 is also encoded by other DNA sequences in this sample. This chain uses TRBV30 with TRBJ2-7; the D gene is possibly TRBD2 (5 bases). Germline V gene sequence: CDR1 GTSNPN, CDR2 SVGIG (reference sequence). V was clipped by 0 bases and J by 4 bases, with 7 bases between them. The CDR3 runs 12 residues. CDR3 coding DNA: TGTGCCTGGAGTGTAGGAGGATACGAGCAGTACTTC. As protein: CAWSVGGYEQYF.

CDR3 nucleotides: TGTGCCAGCAGCAAGGGGACAGGGGGCGAGCAGTACTTC. Protein product: CASSKGTGGEQYF. This chain connects TRBV9 to TRBJ2-7, with 11 bases fitting TRBD1. Germline V gives CDR1 SGDLS, CDR2 YYNGEE. The V gene end was trimmed by 4 bases and the J gene end by 6 bases; junction bases not matched to a gene: 3. The CDR3 is 13 residues long.

V usage is TRBV10-3 and J usage is TRBJ2-5, with no clear D. The germline V gene has CDR1 ENHRY and CDR2 SYGVKD. The V gene lost 4 bases and the J gene lost 3 bases, with 12 bases spanning the gap. CDR3 length equals 14 residues. The CDR3 coding sequence is TGTGCCATCAGTGCCTCCGGCATTGAAGAGACCCAGTACTTC. Translating gives CAISASGIEETQYF.

The genes are TRBV7-9 and TRBJ1-2; D is undetermined. CDR1 SEHNR and CDR2 FQNEAQ come from the germline V gene (reference sequence). The CDR3 is made up of 13 amino acids. Trimming took 1 base from V and 7 from J, leaving 10 bases between them. The CDR3 spells CASSLEGLVGYTF. The DNA for the CDR3 is TGTGCCAGCAGCTTAGAAGGATTGGTTGGCTACACCTTC.

This clone has more than one count but fewer than ten. The chain links TRBV30 to TRBJ2-3, with TRBD1 matching 8 bases. V was clipped by 0 bases and J by 5 bases; unmatched bases: 7. This CDR3 has 15 residues. The germline gives CDR1 GTSNPN, CDR2 SVGIG (reference sequence). CDR3 in amino acids: CAWSVRAGGIDTQYF. The CDR3 region has the DNA TGTGCCTGGAGTGTACGGGCAGGGGGCATAGATACGCAGTATTTT.

The table lists this clone with a few counts. This sequence joins TRBV7-9 and TRBJ2-1, with D tentatively TRBD1 or TRBD2 (5 bases each). Deletions cut 4 bases from V and 7 bases from J, with 14 bases between. This CDR3 is 14 amino acids long. Germline-derived CDR1 and CDR2 are SEHNR and FQNEAQ (reference sequence). In DNA form, the CDR3 reads TGTGCCAGCAGCTCGTCGGGACGGTTAAATGAGCAGTTCTTC. Translating gives CASSSSGRLNEQFF. Variable domain in full (rest from reference TRBV7-9 and TRBJ2-1): DTGVSQNPRHKITKRGQNVTFRCDPISEHNRLYWYRQTLGQGPEFLTYFQNEAQLEKSRLLSDRFSAERPKGSFSTLEIQRTEQGDSAMYLCASSSSGRLNEQFFGPGTRLTVL.

This clone came up a few times. The chain carries TRBV2 and TRBJ2-5, with D unresolved. Germline loops: CDR1 SNHLY, CDR2 FYNNEI. The CDR3 spans 14 residues. V was cut by 2 bases and J by 1 base, with 8 bases left in between. The CDR3 loop is CASSESRSQETQYF. The CDR3 DNA sequence: TGTGCCAGCAGTGAATCACGGAGCCAAGAGACCCAGTACTTC.

This clone was seen more than once but under ten times. This sequence joins TRBV12-5 and TRBJ2-3; no definite D call. V lost 3 bases and J 5 bases, leaving 6 bases between the germline ends. The CDR3 runs 12 residues. Looked up from germline, CDR1 is LGHNT and CDR2 is FRNRAP. CDR3 residues: CASGLNGDTQYF. CDR3 nucleotides: TGTGCTAGTGGTTTAAATGGAGATACGCAGTATTTT.

This clone was recorded a few times. The CDR3 nucleotides read TGTGCCAGCGCCGCCGAGGAGACCCAGTACTTC. Protein sequence: CASAAEETQYF. The rearrangement joins TRBV18 to TRBJ2-5; D remains unclear. With 8 bases removed from V and 5 bases from J, the gap between germline ends came to 9 bases. CDR1 and CDR2 (germline): KGHSH, LQKENI. CDR3 size: 11 residues.

The rearrangement joins TRBV5-1 to TRBJ2-1; no definite D call. Trimming stripped 0 bases from V and 4 bases from J, with 8 bases between. This CDR3 has 14 amino acids. CDR1 and CDR2 from the germline V gene are SGHRS and YFSETQ. CDR3 coding DNA: TGCGCCAGCAGCTTGGATCGGAGTTACAATGAGCAGTTCTTC. Translated, it gives CASSLDRSYNEQFF.

The CDR3 loop reads CASSRGQGDQPQHF. As DNA, the CDR3 is TGTGCCAGCAGCCGAGGACAGGGCGATCAGCCCCAGCATTTT. The chain combines TRBV7-2 with TRBJ1-5; 8 bases fit TRBD1. The CDR3 runs 14 residues. V lost 5 bases, J lost 5 bases, and 5 bases stayed unmatched. The germline gives CDR1 SGHTA, CDR2 FQGNSA.

This clone was counted between two and nine times. V usage is TRBV30 and J usage is TRBJ2-2; a weak D match, TRBD1 (5 bases). Looked up from germline, CDR1 is GTSNPN and CDR2 is SVGIG (reference sequence). The CDR3 consists of 12 residues. The V end was cut by 2 bases, the J end by 8 bases, with 9 bases between. The CDR3 sequence: CAWSKGAGELFF. The CDR3 DNA is TGTGCCTGGAGTAAAGGGGCAGGGGAGCTGTTTTTT.

The table lists this clone with a few counts. The V and J genes are TRBV5-6 and TRBJ1-4; the D is unclear. V was pared by 2 bases and J by 8 bases, with 10 bases between. The CDR3 consists of 13 residues. CDR1 and CDR2 from the germline V gene are SGHDT and YYEEEE. The CDR3 bases are TGTGCCAGCAGCTTTGAGAGCAGAGAAAAACTGTTTTTT. This encodes CASSFESREKLFF.

This clone was seen a handful of times. The V gene is TRBV5-1, the J gene TRBJ2-7; D assignment may be TRBD1 or TRBD2 (5 bases each). The CDR3 has 14 amino acids. The V gene lost 3 bases and the J gene lost 2 bases, with 12 bases spanning the gap. CDR1 SGHRS and CDR2 YFSETQ come from the germline V gene. The CDR3 bases are TGCGCCAGCAGCTCAAGGGACCGAACCTACGAGCAGTACTTC. This codes for CASSSRDRTYEQYF.

The chain joins TRBV7-8 to TRBJ2-7; D might be TRBD1 (5 bases). Germline V gives CDR1 SGHVS, CDR2 FQNEAQ. CDR3 length equals 12 residues. V shed 6 bases and J shed 5 bases, with 11 bases lying between them. The CDR3 DNA sequence: TGTGCCAGCAGGGGCGACAGTCACGAGCAGTACTTC. Its translation is CASRGDSHEQYF.

The V gene is TRBV11-2, the J gene TRBJ2-3; D unclear. The CDR3 contains 13 residues. Germline lookup yields CDR1 SGHAT and CDR2 FQNNGV. The germline V and J ends were trimmed by 2 bases and 2 bases, with 5 bases remaining between them. The CDR3 protein is CASSLIYTDTQYF. DNA of the CDR3: TGTGCCAGCAGCTTAATCTACACAGATACGCAGTATTTT.

A few counts support this clone. The V and J genes are TRBV27 and TRBJ1-2; 9 nucleotides match TRBD1. Germline lookup yields CDR1 MNHEY and CDR2 SMNVEV (reference sequence). Unmatched junction bases numbered 11, after V lost 2 bases and J lost 4 bases. The length of the CDR3 is 17 residues. The CDR3 coding sequence is TGTGCCAGCAGTTTAGTGTGGGGACAGGGAGGACGCTATGGCTACACCTTC. Translation: CASSLVWGQGGRYGYTF.

The chain links TRBV14 to TRBJ2-1, with 10 bases aligning to TRBD2. The CDR3 loop spans 14 amino acids. Germline V gene sequence: CDR1 SGHDN, CDR2 FVKESK. V lost 2 bases to trimming and J lost 6 bases; unmatched junction nucleotides: 1. The CDR3 protein is CASSQTSGVNEQFF. The DNA of the CDR3 is TGTGCCAGCAGCCAAACTAGCGGGGTCAATGAGCAGTTCTTC.

V usage is TRBV7-6 and J usage is TRBJ2-1, with 7 bases fitting TRBD1. This CDR3 contains 17 residues. V was pared by 1 base and J by 6 bases, with 12 bases of the junction left unmatched. CDR1 and CDR2 (germline): SGHVS, FNYEAQ. The CDR3 region has the DNA TGTGCCAGCAGCTTAGTAAGAACACAGGGGATGAGCAATGAGCAGTTCTTC. Encoded protein: CASSLVRTQGMSNEQFF.

This clone appeared a few times. The rearrangement links TRBV7-9 to TRBJ2-2; TRBD1 might be the D (5 bases). Trimming took off 2 bases at V and 6 bases at J, with 7 bases between the two ends. The CDR3 runs to 13 residues. Germline CDR1 is SEHNR and CDR2 is FQNEAQ (reference sequence). The CDR3 region is CASSLMTAGELFF. DNA for the CDR3: TGTGCCAGCAGCTTAATGACAGCCGGGGAGCTGTTTTTT. The entire variable domain, with the rest obtained from reference TRBV7-9 and TRBJ2-2, is as follows: DTGVSQNPRHKITKRGQNVTFRCDPISEHNRLYWYRQTLGQGPEFLTYFQNEAQLEKSRLLSDRFSAERPKGSFSTLEIQRTEQGDSAMYLCASSLMTAGELFFGEGSRLTVL.

V gene TRBV4-3 combines with J gene TRBJ2-1; TRBD1 matches 10 bases. CDR3 length equals 16 residues. Germline CDR1 and CDR2: LGHNA and YSLEER. V trimming: 3 bases; J trimming: 4 bases; junction bases outside the gene matches: 6. The CDR3 region is CASSHPPGQGYNEQFF. The CDR3 region has the DNA TGCGCCAGCAGCCATCCCCCGGGACAGGGGTACAATGAGCAGTTCTTC.

The chain carries TRBV10-3 and TRBJ2-7; 9 positions agree with TRBD2. Trimming cost V 5 bases and J 0 bases; bases outside gene matches: 2. The CDR3 extends over 14 amino acids. Germline CDR1 reads ENHRY; CDR2 reads SYGVKD. CDR3 sequence: CAISNSGSSYEQYF. CDR3 sequence (DNA): TGTGCCATCAGTAATAGCGGGAGCTCCTACGAGCAGTACTTC.

The V call is TRBV29-1, the J call TRBJ2-1, with TRBD2 identical over 9 bases. J gave up 9 bases and V 7 bases, and 7 bases lay outside the gene matches. Germline V lookup: CDR1 SQVTM, CDR2 ANQGSEA. This CDR3 spans 12 amino acids. The CDR3 region has the DNA TGCAGCGGTAGCGGGAGTGGGTTTGAGCAGTTCTTC. Translating it yields CSGSGSGFEQFF.

The rearrangement uses TRBV6-4 and TRBJ2-1; D is uncertain. The CDR3 sequence is 13 residues long. Germline V gene data show CDR1 as MRHNA and CDR2 as SNTAGT. Trimming shortened V by 6 bases and J by 6 bases, and 12 bases separated the two germline ends. This chain's CDR3 is CASSSEVGNEQFF. As DNA, the CDR3 is TGTGCCAGCAGCTCCGAGGTGGGCAATGAGCAGTTCTTC.

This clone was seen more than once but under ten times. The V call is TRBV30, the J call TRBJ2-3, with a weak D call TRBD2 (5 bases). Germline CDR1 reads GTSNPN; CDR2 reads SVGIG (reference sequence). With 1 base removed from V and 2 bases from J, the gap between germline ends came to 13 bases. This CDR3 region has 15 residues. CDR3 region: CAWSGSAMPTDTQYF. The DNA for the CDR3 is TGTGCCTGGAGTGGTAGCGCGATGCCCACAGATACGCAGTATTTT.

This clone was counted only a few times. This chain joins TRBV29-1 and TRBJ2-3; 7 nucleotides line up with TRBD1. The CDR3 totals 16 residues. CDR1 and CDR2 (germline): SQVTM, ANQGSEA. Losses at the gene ends were 7 bases for V and 6 bases for J; bases not matched to a gene: 19. The CDR3 bases are TGCAGCGGTATCCGGGACAGACAATTACAATCCGATACGCAGTATTTT. Its translation: CSGIRDRQLQSDTQYF.

V gene TRBV30 combines with J gene TRBJ2-3; 7 nucleotides align to TRBD2. The junction had 2 bases not matched to a gene; V was cut back by 0 bases and J by 5 bases. CDR3 length: 13 residues. From germline, CDR1 is GTSNPN and CDR2 SVGIG (reference sequence). The CDR3 DNA reads as TGTGCCTGGAGTGTATGGGAGGGAGATACGCAGTATTTT. Its protein product is CAWSVWEGDTQYF.